Each of the 23 T cell receptor beta chains below was sequenced from the same sample in a study of shared clonotypes between healthy human individuals. The assay was immunoSEQ multiplex PCR, and TCRdb's table has in-frame clones only and misses some. Among roughly 450,000 clones listed, 60% to 85% were seen once. The source material was PBMCs. These receptors were collected from a woman between 35 and 50 years old in good health. Some clones in this sample may be carry-over from other donors' samples.

This chain uses TRBV10-2 with TRBJ2-7; possible D gene TRBD1, 5 bases. CDR1 is WSHSY, CDR2 SAAADI, per germline. The length of the CDR3 is 14 residues. Trimming took off 4 bases at V and 11 bases at J, with 21 bases between the two ends. The CDR3 nucleotides read TGCGCCAGCAGTGTGTCTGGAGAGCTGAGCAGGGAGTACTTC. Translating it yields CASSVSGELSREYF.

The V gene is TRBV28, the J gene TRBJ2-3; 12 positions match TRBD2. CDR3 size: 16 residues. Unmatched junction bases numbered 10, after V lost 5 bases and J lost 7 bases. Germline-derived CDR1 and CDR2 are MDHEN and SYDVKM. The CDR3 DNA is TGTGCCAGCAGTCCAAGACTAGCGGGAGTCTTAAATACGCAGTATTTT. It specifies CASSPRLAGVLNTQYF.

The chain uses TRBV13 and TRBJ2-2; D is possibly TRBD1 (6 bases). V lost 4 bases to trimming and J lost 2 bases, with 11 bases between them. Germline V lookup: CDR1 PRHDT, CDR2 FYEKMQ (reference sequence). The CDR3 is 15 amino acids. The CDR3 region is CASSSPGTNTGELFF. Here the CDR3 DNA reads TGTGCCAGCAGCTCCCCCGGGACAAACACCGGGGAGCTGTTTTTT.

The J gene is TRBJ1-1, the V gene TRBV18; 10 bases line up with TRBD1. The CDR3 length is 13 residues. V was clipped by 5 bases and J by 5 bases; unmatched bases: 2. The germline V gene has CDR1 KGHSH and CDR2 LQKENI. The CDR3 spells CASSGTGDTEAFF. The CDR3 DNA reads TGTGCCAGCTCAGGGACAGGGGATACTGAAGCTTTCTTT.

The chain uses TRBV28 and TRBJ1-5; D gene uncertain. V was cut by 4 bases and J by 2 bases, with 24 bases left in between. From germline, CDR1 is MDHEN and CDR2 SYDVKM. This CDR3 comprises 19 residues. CDR3 in amino acids: CASSSSTLTRNIGNQPQHF. As DNA, the CDR3 is TGTGCCAGCAGTTCGAGCACATTGACCCGTAATATCGGCAATCAGCCCCAGCATTTT.

This chain uses TRBV7-9 with TRBJ2-7, with TRBD2 identical over 11 bases. There are 16 residues in the CDR3. Germline values: CDR1 SEHNR, CDR2 FQNEAQ (reference sequence). V lost 1 base to trimming and J lost 0 bases; unmatched junction nucleotides: 2. The CDR3 DNA reads TGTGCCAGCAGCTTAGTGACTAGCGGGGACTCCTACGAGCAGTACTTC. This sequence encodes CASSLVTSGDSYEQYF.

Regarding this clone: The junction does not match germline at one end; this may be a read error. The chain joins TRBV5-4 to TRBJ1-6; TRBD1 matches at 8 bases. This CDR3 contains 13 residues. Germline CDR1 and CDR2: SGHNT and YYREEE (reference sequence). Here the CDR3 reads CASSLDAGGAQSF. The CDR3 nucleotides read TGTGCCAGCAGCTTGGATGCAGGGGGCGCGCAAAGCTTT.

This clone was seen only a few times. This rearrangement joins TRBV27 to TRBJ1-1, with 7 nucleotides matching TRBD1. CDR1 MNHEY and CDR2 SMNVEV come from the germline V gene (reference sequence). This CDR3 is built from 13 residues. V was pared by 6 bases and J by 1 base, with 2 bases of the junction left unmatched. The CDR3 region is CASSYRGNTEAFF. DNA for the CDR3: TGTGCCAGCAGCTACAGGGGGAACACTGAAGCTTTCTTT.

The V and J genes are TRBV18 and TRBJ2-5, with 14 bases fitting TRBD2. Trimming cost V 5 bases and J 9 bases; bases outside gene matches: 11. This CDR3 contains 16 residues. Germline V lookup: CDR1 KGHSH, CDR2 LQKENI. This CDR3 reads CASSSSPGLAGAAQYF. The CDR3 nucleotides are TGTGCCAGCTCATCTTCCCCGGGACTAGCGGGAGCGGCCCAGTACTTC.

The chain recombines TRBV27 with TRBJ1-1, with D tentatively TRBD1 (5 bases). This CDR3 has 14 residues. Trimming shortened V by 4 bases and J by 3 bases, and 12 bases separated the two germline ends. Germline V gene lookup returns CDR1 MNHEY and CDR2 SMNVEV (reference sequence). This CDR3 is CASSSTGFYTEAFF. The CDR3, as DNA: TGTGCCAGCAGTTCTACAGGATTCTACACTGAAGCTTTCTTT.

The gene calls are TRBV2 and TRBJ2-2; TRBD2 aligns across 8 bases. The trim removed 3 bases at V and 5 bases at J, leaving 8 bases unmatched. Looked up from germline, CDR1 is SNHLY and CDR2 is FYNNEI. CDR3 length: 16 residues. The CDR3 DNA sequence: TGTGCCAGCAGTGACGGGGTTAGCGGGGATACCGGGGAGCTGTTTTTT. It translates to CASSDGVSGDTGELFF.

Concerning this clone: The sample carries other DNA sequences with the same CDR3. The rearrangement links TRBV11-2 to TRBJ2-1, with 9 bases identical to TRBD2. Germline-derived CDR1 and CDR2 are SGHAT and FQNNGV. CDR3 length: 15 amino acids. The V gene end was trimmed by 1 base and the J gene end by 7 bases; junction bases not matched to a gene: 5. Here the CDR3 DNA reads TGTGCCAGCAGCTTAGCAGGCGGGAGGGGGAATGAGCAGTTCTTC. As protein: CASSLAGGRGNEQFF.

Regarding this clone: The identical CDR3 is also encoded by other nucleotide sequences in the sample. The V call is TRBV5-1, the J call TRBJ1-1; 7 bases match TRBD1. In germline, CDR1 is SGHRS, CDR2 YFSETQ. V lost 0 bases and J lost 5; bases outside the gene matches: 4. CDR3 size: 14 residues. The CDR3 loop reads CASSLAGGQTEAFF. The CDR3 DNA sequence: TGCGCCAGCAGCTTGGCCGGGGGACAGACTGAAGCTTTCTTT.

The genes are TRBV2 and TRBJ2-3; 7 bases align to TRBD2. Germline CDR1 and CDR2: SNHLY and FYNNEI. This CDR3 region has 16 residues. Losses at the gene ends were 6 bases for V and 2 bases for J; bases not matched to a gene: 11. CDR3 bases: TGTGCCAGCAGCATAAGCGGGACCTTGCCCACAGATACGCAGTATTTT. This codes for CASSISGTLPTDTQYF. The full variable domain, rest sourced from reference TRBV2 and TRBJ2-3, is EPEVTQTPSHQVTQMGQEVILRCVPISNHLYFYWYRQILGQKVEFLVSFYNNEISEKSEIFDDQFSVERPDGSNFTLKIRSTKLEDSAMYFCASSISGTLPTDTQYFGPGTRLTVL.

The chain has TRBV19 and TRBJ2-3, with D perhaps being TRBD1 or TRBD2 (5 bases each). In germline, CDR1 is LNHDA, CDR2 SQIVND (reference sequence). The CDR3 runs 15 residues. Trimming cost V 4 bases and J 2 bases, with 13 bases left between them. CDR3 nucleotide sequence: TGTGCCAGTAGTACGGGGCCGAGCCCCACAGATACGCAGTATTTT. Translating it yields CASSTGPSPTDTQYF.

V and J are TRBV28 and TRBJ2-1, with 16 bases that match TRBD2. From germline, CDR1 is MDHEN and CDR2 SYDVKM. The V gene end was trimmed by 6 bases and the J gene end by 4 bases; junction bases not matched to a gene: 9. The CDR3 length is 18 residues. The DNA of the CDR3 is TGTGCCAGCAGCACCTCCGGGACTAGCGGGAGGGTTTACAATGAGCAGTTCTTC. Its protein product is CASSTSGTSGRVYNEQFF.

This chain uses TRBV7-2 with TRBJ2-1, with D perhaps matching TRBD2 (5 bases). CDR1 SGHTA and CDR2 FQGNSA come from the germline V gene. Trimming pared 4 bases from V and 9 bases from J, leaving 19 bases between. The CDR3 sequence is 15 residues long. The CDR3 DNA is TGTGCCAGCAGCTGGAATTTGGGGATTGGGAGTGAGCAGTTCTTC. This translates into CASSWNLGIGSEQFF.

Here the CDR3 reads CASRGDTPWGGVNTEAFF. In DNA, the CDR3 is TGTGCCAGTAGGGGGGACACCCCATGGGGGGGTGTGAACACTGAAGCTTTCTTT. The chain recombines TRBV19 with TRBJ1-1, with D possibly TRBD1 on 6 matching bases. CDR1 and CDR2 from the germline V gene are LNHDA and SQIVND (reference sequence). The CDR3 covers 18 residues. Trimming left V 6 bases short and J 0 bases short, with 23 bases between.

The genes are TRBV5-1 and TRBJ2-5, with TRBD2 identical over 10 bases. The junction had 7 bases not matched to a gene; V was cut back by 0 bases and J by 5 bases. Looked up from germline, CDR1 is SGHRS and CDR2 is YFSETQ. The CDR3 is made up of 16 amino acids. The CDR3 nucleotides are TGCGCCAGCAGCTTGGGACTAGCGGGTTTAGGGGAGACCCAGTACTTC. Protein sequence: CASSLGLAGLGETQYF.

The rearrangement uses TRBV28 and TRBJ1-1; TRBD1 aligns across 8 bases. The junction had 4 bases not matched to a gene; V was cut back by 4 bases and J by 0 bases. The CDR3 is 15 residues long. Germline V gene lookup returns CDR1 MDHEN and CDR2 SYDVKM. The CDR3 DNA is TGTGCCAGCAGTTCCCGGACAGGGATGAACACTGAAGCTTTCTTT. It translates to CASSSRTGMNTEAFF. The whole variable domain, filled in from reference TRBV28 and TRBJ1-1, reads DVKVTQSSRYLVKRTGEKVFLECVQDMDHENMFWYRQDPGLGLRLIYFSYDVKMKEKGDIPEGYSVSREKKERFSLILESASTNQTSMYLCASSSRTGMNTEAFFGQGTRLTVV.

The chain has TRBV11-2 and TRBJ2-7; 13 bases match TRBD2. V dropped 4 bases and J dropped 6; count of bases not matched to a gene: 6. The CDR3 is made up of 15 amino acids. CDR1 is SGHAT, CDR2 FQNNGV, per germline. The CDR3 coding sequence is TGTGCCAGCAGCTCAGGACTAGCGGGAGTAGGCGAGCAGTACTTC. This codes for CASSSGLAGVGEQYF.

The gene calls are TRBV7-3 and TRBJ1-3; a possible D gene is TRBD1 (6 bases). This CDR3 spans 13 amino acids. In germline, CDR1 is SGHTA, CDR2 FQGTGA. Trimming took off 2 bases at V and 4 bases at J, with 6 bases between the two ends. The CDR3 region has the DNA TGTGCCAGCAGCTTAGGGGGCGGAAACACCATATATTTT. Translating gives CASSLGGGNTIYF.

With respect to this clone: Sequence at one end of the junction differs from germline and may be a read error. This chain connects TRBV9 to TRBJ2-2; D unclear. This CDR3 has 14 amino acids. The germline V gene encodes CDR1 SGDLS and CDR2 YYNGEE. In DNA, the CDR3 is TGTGCCAGCAGCGTAGTACAGAACGCCGGGGAGCTGTTTTTT. Protein product: CASSVVQNAGELFF.